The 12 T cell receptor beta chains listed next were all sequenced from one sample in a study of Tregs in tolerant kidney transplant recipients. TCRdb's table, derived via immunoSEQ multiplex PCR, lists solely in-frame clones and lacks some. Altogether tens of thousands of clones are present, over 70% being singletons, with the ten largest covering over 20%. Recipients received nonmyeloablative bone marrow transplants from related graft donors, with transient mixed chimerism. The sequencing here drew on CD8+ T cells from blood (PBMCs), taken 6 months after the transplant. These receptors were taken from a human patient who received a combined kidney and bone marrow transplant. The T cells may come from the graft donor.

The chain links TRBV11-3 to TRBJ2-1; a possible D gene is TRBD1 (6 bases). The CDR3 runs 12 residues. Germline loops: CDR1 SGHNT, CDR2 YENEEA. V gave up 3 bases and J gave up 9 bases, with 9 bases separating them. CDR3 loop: CASSFTGIEQFF. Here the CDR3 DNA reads TGTGCCAGCAGCTTCACAGGGATTGAGCAGTTCTTC.

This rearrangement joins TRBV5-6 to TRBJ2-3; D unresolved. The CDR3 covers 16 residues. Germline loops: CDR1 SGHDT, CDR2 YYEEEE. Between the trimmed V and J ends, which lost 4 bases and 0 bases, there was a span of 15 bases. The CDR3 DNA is TGTGCCAGCAGCGTCTTAACAGAATCTAGCACAGATACGCAGTATTTT. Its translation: CASSVLTESSTDTQYF.

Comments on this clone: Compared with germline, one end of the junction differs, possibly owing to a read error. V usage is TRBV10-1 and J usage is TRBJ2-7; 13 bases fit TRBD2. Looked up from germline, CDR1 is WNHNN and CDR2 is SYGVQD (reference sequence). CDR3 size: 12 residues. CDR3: CASKPRTSGGPF. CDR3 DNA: TGCGCCAGCAAGCCAAGGACTAGCGGGGGACCCTTC.

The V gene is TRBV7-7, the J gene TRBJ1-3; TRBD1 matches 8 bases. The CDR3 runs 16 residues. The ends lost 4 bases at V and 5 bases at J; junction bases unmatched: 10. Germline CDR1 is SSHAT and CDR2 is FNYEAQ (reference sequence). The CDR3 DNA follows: TGTGCCAGCAGCTCAGACAGGGGAGCGTTTAGAAACACCATATATTTT. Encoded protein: CASSSDRGAFRNTIYF.

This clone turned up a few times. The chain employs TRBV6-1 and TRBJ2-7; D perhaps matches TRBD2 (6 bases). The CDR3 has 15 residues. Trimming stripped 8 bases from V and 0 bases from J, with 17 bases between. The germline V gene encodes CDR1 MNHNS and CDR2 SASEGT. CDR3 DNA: TGTGCCAGCGGACGGGACTCGGAGGGCTCCTACGAGCAGTACTTC. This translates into CASGRDSEGSYEQYF.

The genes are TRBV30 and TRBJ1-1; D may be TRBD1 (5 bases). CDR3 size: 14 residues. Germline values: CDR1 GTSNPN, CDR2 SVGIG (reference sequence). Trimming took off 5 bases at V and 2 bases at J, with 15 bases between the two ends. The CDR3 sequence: CAWGAGVQNTEAFF. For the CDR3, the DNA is TGTGCCTGGGGGGCGGGGGTACAAAACACTGAAGCTTTCTTT.

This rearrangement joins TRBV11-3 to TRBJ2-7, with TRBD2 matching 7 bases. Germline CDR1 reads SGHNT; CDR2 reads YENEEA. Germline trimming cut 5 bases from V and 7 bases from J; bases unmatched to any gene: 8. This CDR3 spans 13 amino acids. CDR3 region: CASSGDYTWEQYF. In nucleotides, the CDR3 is TGTGCCAGCAGCGGGGACTACACTTGGGAGCAGTACTTC.

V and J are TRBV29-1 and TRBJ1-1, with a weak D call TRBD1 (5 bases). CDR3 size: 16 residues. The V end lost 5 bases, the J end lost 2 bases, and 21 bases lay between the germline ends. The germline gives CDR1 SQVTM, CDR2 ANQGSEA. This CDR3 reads CSVKFSWGVGNTEAFF. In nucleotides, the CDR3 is TGCAGCGTTAAGTTTTCTTGGGGGGTTGGAAACACTGAAGCTTTCTTT.

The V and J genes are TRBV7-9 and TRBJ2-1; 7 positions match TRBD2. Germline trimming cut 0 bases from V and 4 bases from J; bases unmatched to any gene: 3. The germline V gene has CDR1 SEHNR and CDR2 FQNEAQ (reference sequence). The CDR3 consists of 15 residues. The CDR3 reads CASSLAGGQYNEQFF. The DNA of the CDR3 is TGTGCCAGCAGCTTAGCGGGAGGGCAATACAATGAGCAGTTCTTC.

CDR3 residues: CASSVGGSYSNEQFF. CDR3 DNA sequence: TGTGCCAGCAGCGTTGGTGGGAGTTATTCCAATGAGCAGTTCTTC. This rearrangement joins TRBV9 to TRBJ2-1; the D gene is possibly TRBD2 (5 bases). From germline, CDR1 is SGDLS and CDR2 YYNGEE. V lost 2 bases, J lost 6 bases, and 15 bases lay in between. CDR3 length equals 15 residues.

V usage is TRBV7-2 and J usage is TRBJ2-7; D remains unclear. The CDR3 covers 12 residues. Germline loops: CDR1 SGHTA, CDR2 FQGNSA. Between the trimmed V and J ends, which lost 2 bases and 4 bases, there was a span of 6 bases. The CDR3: CASSLLIYEQYF. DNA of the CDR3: TGTGCCAGCAGCTTATTAATATACGAGCAGTACTTC.

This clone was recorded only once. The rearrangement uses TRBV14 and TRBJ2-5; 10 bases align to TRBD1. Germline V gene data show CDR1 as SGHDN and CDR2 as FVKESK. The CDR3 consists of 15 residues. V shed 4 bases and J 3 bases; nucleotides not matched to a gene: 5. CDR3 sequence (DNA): TGTGCCAGCAGCCTACGGGACAGGGGTAAAGAGACCCAGTACTTC. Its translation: CASSLRDRGKETQYF.